This TCR beta chain was observed in a study of T cells in Graves' hyperthyroidism and ophthalmopathy. General study points: The model identified upcoming ophthalmopathy a median approximately six months ahead of onset.

A remark on this clonotype: Its antigen is unknown.

The CDR3 runs 12 residues. V lost 5 bases and J lost 6, with 10 bases in between. The germline CDR1 and CDR2 sequences are SGHAT and FQNNGV. TCR beta CDR3 region amplification was performed from RNA transcripts. A set of HTBI primers served as the primers for a first-round RT-PCR of the TCR CDR3. TCRdb called the multiplex PCR reads again in MiXCR, with one record for every CDR3 protein. Here the sample spans around 300,000 distinct CDR3 sequences, roughly a fifth being singletons. The clonotype was recovered from a man aged 50 to 60 with Graves' ophthalmopathy. The chain joins TRBV11-2 to TRBJ1-1; unclear D gene. Source material: blood. This CDR3 reads CASSGRGAEAFF. CDR3 sequence (DNA): TGTGCCAGCAGCGGTCGCGGGGCTGAAGCTTTCTTT.